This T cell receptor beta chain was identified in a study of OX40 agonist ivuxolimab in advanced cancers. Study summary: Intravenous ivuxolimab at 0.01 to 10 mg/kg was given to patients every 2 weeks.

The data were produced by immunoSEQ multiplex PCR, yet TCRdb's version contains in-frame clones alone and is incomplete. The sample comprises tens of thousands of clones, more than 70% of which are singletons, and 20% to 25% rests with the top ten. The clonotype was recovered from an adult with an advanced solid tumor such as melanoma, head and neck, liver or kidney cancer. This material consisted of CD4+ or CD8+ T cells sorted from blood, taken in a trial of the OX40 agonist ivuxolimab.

DNA for the CDR3: TGTGCCAGCAGTTACTCGGACGAGCAGTACTTC. This gives the protein CASSYSDEQYF. J is TRBJ2-7 and V is TRBV6-6; D gene uncertain. Between the trimmed V and J ends, which lost 0 bases and 5 bases, there was a span of 2 bases. Germline V lookup: CDR1 MNHNY, CDR2 SVGAGI (reference sequence). This CDR3 is 11 amino acids long.